These 11 T cell receptor beta chains share one sample of origin, sequenced in a study of identical twins. TCRdb independently ran MiXCR on the 5' RACE reads; one entry per CDR3 protein. The sample shows hundreds of thousands of distinct CDR3 sequences, 5.5% to 6.5% of them seen only once. The source material was naive T cells sorted from blood. The receptors were gathered from a man aged 18 to 29 in good health.

This clonotype has more than one count but fewer than ten. The CDR3 reads CASGSGQSTGELFF. The CDR3 DNA is TGTGCCAGTGGGTCTGGACAGTCCACCGGGGAGCTGTTTTTT. This rearrangement joins TRBV28 to TRBJ2-2; perhaps TRBD1 as D (6 bases). This CDR3 has 14 residues. V was shortened by 9 bases and J by 4 bases, with 15 bases between the two germline ends. Germline values: CDR1 MDHEN, CDR2 SYDVKM. The whole variable domain, filled in from reference TRBV28 and TRBJ2-2, reads DVKVTQSSRYLVKRTGEKVFLECVQDMDHENMFWYRQDPGLGLRLIYFSYDVKMKEKGDIPEGYSVSREKKERFSLILESASTNQTSMYLCASGSGQSTGELFFGEGSRLTVL.

At least ten counts were recorded for this clonotype. The rearrangement joins TRBV10-3 to TRBJ1-4; D possibly corresponds to TRBD1 (6 bases). The CDR3 is made up of 17 amino acids. Germline CDR1 reads ENHRY; CDR2 reads SYGVKD. Trimming pared 2 bases from V and 0 bases from J, leaving 13 bases between. The CDR3 coding sequence is TGTGCCATCAGTGAGGGGGACACAGGTTCAACTAATGAAAAACTGTTTTTT. It translates to CAISEGDTGSTNEKLFF.

This clonotype was detected ten times or more. V usage is TRBV9 and J usage is TRBJ2-3; 10 bases match TRBD2. Germline V gene lookup returns CDR1 SGDLS and CDR2 YYNGEE. With V trimmed by 0 bases and J by 3 bases, 4 bases remained unmatched. This CDR3 is 16 amino acids long. Here the CDR3 reads CASSVVGLAATDTQYF. CDR3 DNA sequence: TGTGCCAGCAGCGTAGTAGGACTAGCGGCGACAGATACGCAGTATTTT.

This clonotype was detected a few times. This sequence joins TRBV7-6 and TRBJ2-2; 13 nucleotides align to TRBD2. The length of the CDR3 is 18 residues. In germline, CDR1 is SGHVS, CDR2 FNYEAQ. The V gene end was trimmed by 4 bases and the J gene end by 4 bases; junction bases not matched to a gene: 9. The DNA for the CDR3 is TGTGCCAGCAGCTCGCCGGGACTAGCGGGAAGGGGCACCGGGGAGCTGTTTTTT. Protein product: CASSSPGLAGRGTGELFF.

This clonotype has just a few counts. This sequence joins TRBV12-5 and TRBJ2-5, with D maybe TRBD2 (5 bases). Germline V gene data show CDR1 as LGHNT and CDR2 as FRNRAP. Between the trimmed V and J ends, which lost 1 base and 9 bases, there was a span of 15 bases. The CDR3 is 14 residues long. The CDR3 DNA reads as TGTGCTAGTGGTTTGGCACCCCTCGCCGGGGCCCAGTACTTC. Translation: CASGLAPLAGAQYF.

The chain carries TRBV7-2 and TRBJ2-5; the D is unclear. Per germline, CDR1 SGHTA and CDR2 FQGNSA. The length of the CDR3 is 13 residues. With 5 bases removed from V and 5 bases from J, the gap between germline ends came to 12 bases. DNA of the CDR3: TGTGCCAGCAGCGATCCCCCATCGGAGACCCAGTACTTC. It translates to CASSDPPSETQYF. Looking up the rest from reference TRBV7-2 and TRBJ2-5 gives the full variable domain: GAGVSQSPSNKVTEKGKDVELRCDPISGHTALYWYRQSLGQGLEFLIYFQGNSAPDKSGLPSDRFSAERTGGSVSTLTIQRTQQEDSAVYLCASSDPPSETQYFGPGTRLLVL.

Many counts were recorded for this clonotype. The chain carries TRBV5-5 and TRBJ2-7; D gene unclear. The CDR3 covers 13 residues. In germline, CDR1 is SGHKS, CDR2 YYEKEE (reference sequence). Trimming removed 5 bases from V and 0 bases from J, with 9 bases in between. The CDR3 here is CASRFGSSYEQYV. The DNA for the CDR3 is TGTGCCAGCAGATTTGGCAGCTCCTACGAGCAGTACGTC.

J is TRBJ2-7 and V is TRBV24-1; possibly TRBD2 for D (5 bases). Per germline, CDR1 KGHDR and CDR2 SFDVKD. The CDR3 contains 12 residues. The germline V and J ends were trimmed by 2 bases and 5 bases, with 6 bases remaining between them. The CDR3 region has the DNA TGTGCCACCAGTGATTGGGGAGACGAGCAGTACTTC. It is translated as CATSDWGDEQYF.

The chain links TRBV5-1 to TRBJ2-3, with 12 bases lining up with TRBD1. Germline trimming cut 4 bases from V and 5 bases from J; bases unmatched to any gene: 5. The CDR3 contains 15 residues. Germline values: CDR1 SGHRS, CDR2 YFSETQ. This chain's CDR3 is CASSLGQGARDTQYF. The DNA of the CDR3 is TGCGCCAGCAGCCTGGGACAGGGGGCTAGAGATACGCAGTATTTT.

The chain is built from TRBV7-9 and TRBJ1-1, with 9 bases that match TRBD1. The CDR3 spans 16 residues. The germline CDR1 and CDR2 sequences are SEHNR and FQNEAQ (reference sequence). J lost 3 bases, V lost 4 bases, and 9 bases had no gene match. The CDR3 DNA sequence: TGTGCCAGCAGCTCCACACCCGGGACAGGGTACACTGAAGCTTTCTTT. Translating gives CASSSTPGTGYTEAFF.

V gene TRBV27 combines with J gene TRBJ2-2, with 10 bases matching TRBD1. Trimming cost V 4 bases and J 4 bases; bases outside gene matches: 6. This CDR3 has 16 amino acids. The germline CDR1 and CDR2 sequences are MNHEY and SMNVEV (reference sequence). Here the CDR3 DNA reads TGTGCCAGCAGTTCCGGGACAGGGGATTTCACCGGGGAGCTGTTTTTT. This sequence encodes CASSSGTGDFTGELFF.